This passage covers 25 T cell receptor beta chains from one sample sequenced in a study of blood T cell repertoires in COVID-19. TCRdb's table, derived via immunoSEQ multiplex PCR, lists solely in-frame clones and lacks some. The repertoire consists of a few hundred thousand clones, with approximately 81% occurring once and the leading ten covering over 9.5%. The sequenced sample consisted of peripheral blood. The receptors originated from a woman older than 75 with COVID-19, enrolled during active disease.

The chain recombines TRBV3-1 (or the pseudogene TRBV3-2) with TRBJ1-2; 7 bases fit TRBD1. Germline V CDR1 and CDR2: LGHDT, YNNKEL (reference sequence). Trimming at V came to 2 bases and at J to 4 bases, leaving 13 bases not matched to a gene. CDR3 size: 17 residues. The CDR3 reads CASSQFFGKGAGYGYTF. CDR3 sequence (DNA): TGTGCCAGCAGCCAATTCTTCGGAAAGGGGGCTGGCTATGGCTACACCTTC.

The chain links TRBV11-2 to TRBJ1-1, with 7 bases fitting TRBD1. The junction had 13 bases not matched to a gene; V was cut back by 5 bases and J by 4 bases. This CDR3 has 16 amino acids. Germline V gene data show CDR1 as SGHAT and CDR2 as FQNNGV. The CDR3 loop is CASSASMTGRSTEAFF. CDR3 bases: TGTGCCAGCAGCGCTTCAATGACAGGGAGAAGCACTGAAGCTTTCTTT.

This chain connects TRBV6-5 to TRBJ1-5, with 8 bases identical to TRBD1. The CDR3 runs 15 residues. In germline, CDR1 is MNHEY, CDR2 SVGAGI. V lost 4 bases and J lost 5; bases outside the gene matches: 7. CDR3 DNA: TGTGCCAGCAGTTTTAACAGGGGGGGGGATCAGCCCCAGCATTTT. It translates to CASSFNRGGDQPQHF.

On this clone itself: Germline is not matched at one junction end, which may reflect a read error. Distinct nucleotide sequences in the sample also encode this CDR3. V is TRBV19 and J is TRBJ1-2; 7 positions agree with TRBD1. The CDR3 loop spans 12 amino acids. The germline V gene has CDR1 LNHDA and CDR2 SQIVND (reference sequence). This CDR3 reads CASSKGQAGYTF. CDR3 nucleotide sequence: TGTGCCAGCAGTAAAGGACAGGCGGGCTACACCTTC.

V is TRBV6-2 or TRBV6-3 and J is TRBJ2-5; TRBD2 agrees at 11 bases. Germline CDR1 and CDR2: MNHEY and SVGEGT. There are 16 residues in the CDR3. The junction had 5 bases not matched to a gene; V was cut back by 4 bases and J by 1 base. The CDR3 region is CASSSPGLAAQETQYF. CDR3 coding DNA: TGTGCCAGCAGTTCTCCGGGACTAGCGGCCCAAGAGACCCAGTACTTC.

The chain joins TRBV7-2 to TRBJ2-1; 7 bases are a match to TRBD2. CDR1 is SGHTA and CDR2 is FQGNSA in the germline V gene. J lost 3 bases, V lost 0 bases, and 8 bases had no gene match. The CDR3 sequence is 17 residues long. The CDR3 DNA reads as TGTGCCAGCAGCTTAGCCCTATCTAGCGGCGGCTACAATGAGCAGTTCTTC. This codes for CASSLALSSGGYNEQFF.

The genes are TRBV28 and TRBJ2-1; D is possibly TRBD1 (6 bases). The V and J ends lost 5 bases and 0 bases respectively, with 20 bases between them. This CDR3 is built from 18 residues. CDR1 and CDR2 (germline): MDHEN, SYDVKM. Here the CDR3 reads CASSLPGHVLSSYNEQFF. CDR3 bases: TGTGCCAGCAGTCTCCCGGGACACGTTTTGAGCTCCTACAATGAGCAGTTCTTC.

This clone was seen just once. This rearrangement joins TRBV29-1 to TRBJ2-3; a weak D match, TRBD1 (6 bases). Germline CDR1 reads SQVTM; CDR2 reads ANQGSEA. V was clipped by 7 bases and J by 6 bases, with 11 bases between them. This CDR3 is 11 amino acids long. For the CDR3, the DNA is TGCAGCGGTGTAAGGGGGGATACGCAGTATTTT. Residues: CSGVRGDTQYF.

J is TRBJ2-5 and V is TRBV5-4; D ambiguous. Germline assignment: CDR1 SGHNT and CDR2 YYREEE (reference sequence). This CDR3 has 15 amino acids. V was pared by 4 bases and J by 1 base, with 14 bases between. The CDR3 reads CASSPSGRIQETQYF. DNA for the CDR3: TGTGCCAGCAGCCCCTCGGGTCGGATCCAAGAGACCCAGTACTTC. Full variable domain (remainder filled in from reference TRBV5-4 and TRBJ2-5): ETGVTQSPTHLIKTRGQQVTLRCSSQSGHNTVSWYQQALGQGPQFIFQYYREEENGRGNFPPRFSGLQFPNYSSELNVNALELDDSALYLCASSPSGRIQETQYFGPGTRLLVL.

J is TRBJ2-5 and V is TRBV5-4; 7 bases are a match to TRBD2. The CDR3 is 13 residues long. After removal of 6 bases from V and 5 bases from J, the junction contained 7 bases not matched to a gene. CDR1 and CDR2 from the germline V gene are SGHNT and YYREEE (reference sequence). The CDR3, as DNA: TGTGCCAGCACCACCCGGGGGGAGGAGACCCAGTACTTC. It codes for CASTTRGEETQYF.

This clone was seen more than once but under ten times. The CDR3 DNA follows: TGTGCCAGCAGCCACAGGGGGCGGGACACTGAAGCTTTCTTT. Translated, it gives CASSHRGRDTEAFF. The chain is built from TRBV28 and TRBJ1-1, with 9 bases that match TRBD1. This CDR3 is 14 amino acids long. V shed 6 bases and J 3 bases; nucleotides not matched to a gene: 5. Germline CDR1 reads MDHEN; CDR2 reads SYDVKM.

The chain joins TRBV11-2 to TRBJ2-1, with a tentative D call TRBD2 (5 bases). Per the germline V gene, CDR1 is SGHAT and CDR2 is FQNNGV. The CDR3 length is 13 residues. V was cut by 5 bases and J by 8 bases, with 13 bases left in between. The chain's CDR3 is CASSRPTKDEQFF. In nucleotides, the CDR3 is TGTGCCAGCAGCCGCCCGACTAAAGATGAGCAGTTCTTC.

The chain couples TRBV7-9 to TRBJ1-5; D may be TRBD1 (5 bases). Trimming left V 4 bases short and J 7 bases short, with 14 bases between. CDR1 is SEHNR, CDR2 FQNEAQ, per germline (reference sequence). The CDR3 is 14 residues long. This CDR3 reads CASSSSGVNQPQHF. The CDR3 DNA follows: TGTGCCAGCAGCTCCTCGGGGGTGAACCAGCCCCAGCATTTT.

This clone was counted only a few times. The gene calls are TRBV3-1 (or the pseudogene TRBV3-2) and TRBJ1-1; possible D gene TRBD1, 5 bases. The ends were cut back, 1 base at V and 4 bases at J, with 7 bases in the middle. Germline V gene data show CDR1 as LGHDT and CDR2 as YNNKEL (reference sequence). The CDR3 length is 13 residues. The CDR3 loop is CASSQVGGTEAFF. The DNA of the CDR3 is TGTGCCAGCAGCCAAGTGGGGGGCACTGAAGCTTTCTTT.

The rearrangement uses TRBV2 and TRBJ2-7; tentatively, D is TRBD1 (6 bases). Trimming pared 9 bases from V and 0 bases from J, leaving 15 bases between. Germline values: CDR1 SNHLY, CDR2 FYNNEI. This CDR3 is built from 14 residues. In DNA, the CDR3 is TGTGCCAGTGACCCCAGGGGCGGCTCCTACGAGCAGTACTTC. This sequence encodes CASDPRGGSYEQYF.

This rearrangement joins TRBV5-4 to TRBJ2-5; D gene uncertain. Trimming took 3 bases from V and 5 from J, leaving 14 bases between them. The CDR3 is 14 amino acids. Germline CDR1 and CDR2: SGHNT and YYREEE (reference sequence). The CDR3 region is CASSSPPLEETQYF. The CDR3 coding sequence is TGTGCCAGCAGCTCGCCTCCACTTGAGGAGACCCAGTACTTC.

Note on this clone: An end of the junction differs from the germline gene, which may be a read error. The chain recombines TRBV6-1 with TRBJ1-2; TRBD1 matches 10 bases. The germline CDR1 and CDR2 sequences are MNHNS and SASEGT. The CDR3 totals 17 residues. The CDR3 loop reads CASSKALGQGEGHGYTF. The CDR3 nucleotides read TGTGCCAGCAGTAAAGCCTTAGGACAGGGGGAAGGCCATGGCTACACCTTC.

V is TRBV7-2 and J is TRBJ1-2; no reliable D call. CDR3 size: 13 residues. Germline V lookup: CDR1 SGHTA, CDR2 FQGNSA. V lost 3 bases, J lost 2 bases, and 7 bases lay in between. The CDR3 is CASSLDSNYGYTF. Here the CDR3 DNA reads TGTGCCAGCAGCTTGGACTCAAACTATGGCTACACCTTC.

The CDR3 coding sequence is TGTGCCAGCAGTTACGGGCCTCGGGGGGGCGGCGGCACCGGGGAGCTGTTTTTT. Translating gives CASSYGPRGGGGTGELFF. This chain uses TRBV6-2 or TRBV6-3 with TRBJ2-2, with 8 nucleotides matching TRBD2. The CDR3 contains 18 residues. After removal of 2 bases from V and 4 bases from J, the junction contained 12 bases not matched to a gene. Germline loops: CDR1 MNHEY, CDR2 SVGEGT.

This CDR3 reads CATSRGASRAFF. CDR3 DNA sequence: TGTGCCACCAGCAGGGGGGCTAGTCGGGCTTTCTTT. The chain is built from TRBV24-1 and TRBJ1-1; 7 bases agree with TRBD1. V gave up 7 bases and J gave up 11 bases; unmatched junction bases: 9. Germline V CDR1 and CDR2: KGHDR, SFDVKD. The CDR3 is 12 residues long.

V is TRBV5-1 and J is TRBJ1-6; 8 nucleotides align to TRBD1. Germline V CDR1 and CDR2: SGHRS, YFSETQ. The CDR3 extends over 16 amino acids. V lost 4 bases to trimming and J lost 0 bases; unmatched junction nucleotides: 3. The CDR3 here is CASSSGQGSYNSPLHF. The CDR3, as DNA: TGCGCCAGCAGCAGCGGACAGGGCTCCTATAATTCACCCCTCCACTTT.

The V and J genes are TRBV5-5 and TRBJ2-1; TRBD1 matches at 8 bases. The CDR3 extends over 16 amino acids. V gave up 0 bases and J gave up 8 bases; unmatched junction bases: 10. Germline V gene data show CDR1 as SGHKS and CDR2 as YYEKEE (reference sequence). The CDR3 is CASSLGPPGQGYEQFF. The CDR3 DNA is TGTGCCAGCAGCTTGGGACCCCCCGGACAGGGCTATGAGCAGTTCTTC. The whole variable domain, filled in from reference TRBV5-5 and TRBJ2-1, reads DAGVTQSPTHLIKTRGQQVTLRCSPISGHKSVSWYQQVLGQGPQFIFQYYEKEERGRGNFPDRFSARQFPNYSSELNVNALLLGDSALYLCASSLGPPGQGYEQFFGPGTRLTVL.

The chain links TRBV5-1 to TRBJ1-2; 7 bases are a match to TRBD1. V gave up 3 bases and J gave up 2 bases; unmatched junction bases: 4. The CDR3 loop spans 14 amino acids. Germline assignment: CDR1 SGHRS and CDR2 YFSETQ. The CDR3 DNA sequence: TGCGCCAGCAGCTCCGGGACAGCGAACTATGGCTACACCTTC. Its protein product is CASSSGTANYGYTF.

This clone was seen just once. The CDR3 sequence is CAIKQGLFQPQHF. In nucleotides, the CDR3 is TGTGCCATAAAACAGGGGCTCTTTCAGCCCCAGCATTTT. The chain recombines TRBV10-3 with TRBJ1-5; TRBD1 agrees at 7 bases. The CDR3 is 13 residues long. The trim removed 9 bases at V and 6 bases at J, leaving 8 bases unmatched. Germline CDR1 is ENHRY and CDR2 is SYGVKD.

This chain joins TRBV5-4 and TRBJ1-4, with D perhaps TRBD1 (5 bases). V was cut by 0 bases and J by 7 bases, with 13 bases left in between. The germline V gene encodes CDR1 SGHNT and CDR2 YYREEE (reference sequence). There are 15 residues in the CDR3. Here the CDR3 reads CASSLGGVLGEKLFF. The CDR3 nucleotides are TGTGCCAGCAGCTTGGGGGGGGTACTCGGTGAAAAACTGTTTTTT.